A selection of T cell receptor beta chains follows, all from one sample in a study of cytomegalovirus exposure and HLA in healthy donors. Sequenced by immunoSEQ multiplex PCR; TCRdb stores in-frame clones only, minus some. The sample yields 70,000 or so clones, around 86% seen once. Source material: PBMCs. Source of these receptors: a woman aged 30 to 39 in good health and CMV-seronegative. CDR3s include the opening cysteine and the closing phenylalanine or tryptophan. The D gene is left open where the match is weak. A row's size may be missing; if present it is once, few, many or a size class.

j_gene | abundance | d_gene | len | v_gene | CDR3aa | CDR3nt
TRBJ2-2 | NA | NA | 18 | TRBV5-4 | CASSGLGGAEHYTGELFF | TGTGCCAGCAGTGGCCTAGGGGGAGCCGAACATTACACCGGGGAGCTGTTTTTT
TRBJ2-7 | NA | TRBD2 | 15 | TRBV28 | CASSRTGGVNYEQYF | TGTGCCAGCAGTCGGACGGGGGGGGTTAACTACGAGCAGTACTTC
TRBJ1-2 | NA | TRBD1 | 16 | TRBV5-4 | CASSSGIRNRGYGYTF | TGTGCCAGCAGCTCGGGGATCCGTAACAGGGGCTATGGCTACACCTTC
TRBJ1-5 | NA | NA | 14 | TRBV30 | CAWSVNQKNGPQHF | TGTGCCTGGAGTGTTAACCAGAAGAATGGGCCCCAGCATTTT
TRBJ2-7 | few | NA | 14 | TRBV5-1 | CASRTFVYQDEQYF | TGCGCCAGCAGGACGTTTGTGTATCAGGACGAGCAGTACTTC
TRBJ2-1 | NA | NA | 13 | TRBV4-2 | CASSQELALEQFF | TGTGCCAGCAGCCAAGAATTAGCGCTTGAGCAGTTCTTC
TRBJ2-1 | NA | NA | 17 | TRBV9 | CASSVARFRGPYNEQFF | TGTGCCAGCAGCGTAGCTCGATTCAGGGGCCCCTACAATGAGCAGTTCTTC
TRBJ2-6 | few | TRBD2 | 15 | TRBV5-1 | CASSGGGSGANVLTF | TGCGCCAGCTCGGGGGGGGGATCTGGGGCCAACGTCCTGACTTTC
TRBJ2-5 | NA | NA | 14 | TRBV10-3 | CAISESSGQETQYF | TGTGCCATCAGTGAGTCTAGCGGACAAGAGACCCAGTACTTC
TRBJ1-5 | NA | NA | 13 | TRBV7-6 | CASSLMGSQPQHF | TGTGCCAGCAGCTTAATGGGGAGTCAGCCCCAGCATTTT
TRBJ2-4 | NA | NA | 14 | TRBV2 | CASSDPGAKNIQYF | TGTGCCAGCAGTGACCCGGGAGCCAAAAACATTCAGTACTTC
TRBJ2-7 | NA | TRBD1 | 14 | TRBV9 | CASSPGQANYEQYF | TGTGCCAGCAGCCCGGGACAGGCAAACTACGAGCAGTACTTC
TRBJ1-6 | NA | NA | 14 | TRBV28 | CASSLSRSGSPLHF | TGTGCCAGCAGTTTATCCAGGTCCGGTTCACCCCTCCACTTT
TRBJ2-1 | NA | NA | 16 | TRBV5-1 | CASRPGVREVGNEQFF | TGCGCCAGCAGACCAGGCGTAAGGGAGGTGGGAAATGAGCAGTTCTTC
TRBJ2-5 | NA | NA | 16 | TRBV6-5 | CASSYSIVLAQETQYF | TGTGCCAGCAGTTACTCGATTGTGCTAGCCCAAGAGACCCAGTACTTC
TRBJ2-3 | NA | TRBD1 | 15 | TRBV19 | CASTGAVRGHDTQYF | TGTGCCAGTACCGGAGCCGTCAGGGGGCACGATACGCAGTATTTT
TRBJ2-3 | NA | TRBD2 | 17 | TRBV4-2 | CASSQGLAGGYPDTQYF | TGTGCCAGCAGCCAAGGCCTAGCGGGAGGTTATCCAGATACGCAGTATTTT
TRBJ2-3 | NA | NA | 12 | TRBV11-3 | CASRSSTDTQYF | TGTGCCAGCAGGTCATCCACAGATACGCAGTATTTT
TRBJ2-3 | NA | NA | 17 | TRBV9 | CASSFIPGLTNRDTQYF | TGTGCCAGCAGCTTCATACCGGGACTTACGAATCGGGATACGCAGTATTTT
TRBJ1-5 | NA | TRBD1 | 16 | TRBV19 | CASSIDRDRGDQPQHF | TGTGCCAGTAGTATTGACCGGGACAGGGGCGATCAGCCCCAGCATTTT
TRBJ2-3 | NA | TRBD1 | 14 | TRBV5-1 | CASRTGQGGDTQYF | TGCGCCAGCAGAACTGGACAGGGGGGAGATACGCAGTATTTT
TRBJ1-1 | NA | TRBD1 | 13 | TRBV6-1 | CATGQVGNTEAFF | TGTGCCACCGGACAGGTGGGGAACACTGAAGCTTTCTTT
TRBJ1-1 | NA | NA | 13 | TRBV18 | CASSTGQNTEAFF | TGTGCCAGCTCAACGGGACAGAACACTGAAGCTTTCTTT
TRBJ2-5 | NA | TRBD2 | 16 | TRBV5-1 | CASSLGLADSQETQYF | TGCGCCAGCAGCCTCGGACTAGCGGACAGCCAAGAGACCCAGTACTTC
TRBJ1-2 | NA | NA | 14 | TRBV6-5 | CASSYSAGAGGYTF | TGTGCCAGCAGTTACTCGGCAGGGGCCGGTGGCTACACCTTC
TRBJ2-7 | NA | NA | 12 | TRBV29-1 | CSVESAGNEQYF | TGCAGCGTTGAATCCGCCGGGAACGAGCAGTACTTC
TRBJ2-2 | few | NA | 13 | TRBV7-7 | CASSPGLGGELFF | TGTGCTAGCAGCCCAGGGCTTGGAGGGGAGCTGTTTTTT
TRBJ1-1 | once | NA | 13 | TRBV11-3 | CASSVDRNTEAFF | TGTGCCAGCAGCGTAGACAGGAACACTGAAGCTTTCTTT
TRBJ1-5 | NA | NA | 13 | TRBV4-1 | CASSQDSDQPQHF | TGCGCCAGCAGCCAAGACTCAGATCAGCCCCAGCATTTT
TRBJ2-1 | NA | TRBD2 | 15 | TRBV9 | CASSVDGTSRNEQFF | TGTGCCAGCAGCGTAGACGGGACTAGTAGAAATGAGCAGTTCTTC
TRBJ2-1 | once | TRBD2 | 15 | TRBV5-1 | CASSLEGLAGGPWFF | TGCGCCAGCAGCTTGGAGGGACTAGCGGGAGGGCCGTGGTTCTTC
TRBJ1-4 | NA | NA | 14 | TRBV28 | CASSAPSRNEKLFF | TGTGCCAGCAGTGCCCCCAGTCGTAATGAAAAACTGTTTTTT
TRBJ1-1 | NA | NA | 11 | TRBV27 | CASSAGTEAFF | TGTGCCAGCAGTGCGGGGACCGAAGCTTTCTTT